The 9 T cell receptor beta chains reported below all come from one sample, sequenced in a study of cytomegalovirus exposure and HLA in healthy donors. Produced via immunoSEQ multiplex PCR; TCRdb's table is partial and in-frame only. The table lists tens of thousands of clones, approximately 96% of them singletons, with 0.9% to 1% in the top ten. The sample was PBMCs. Receptors were obtained from a man aged 18 to 29 in good health and CMV-seronegative.

The chain links TRBV28 to TRBJ2-5, with 10 bases that match TRBD2. Germline V CDR1 and CDR2: MDHEN, SYDVKM. Trimming took 2 bases from V and 3 from J; bases not matched to a gene: 3. The CDR3 is 15 residues long. The CDR3 reads CASSLRLAGEETQYF. As DNA, the CDR3 is TGTGCCAGCAGTTTACGGCTAGCGGGAGAAGAGACCCAGTACTTC.

This clone has only one observation. The chain links TRBV4-3 to TRBJ2-1; D possibly corresponds to TRBD1 (6 bases). V lost 4 bases and J lost 6, with 16 bases in between. Germline V gene data show CDR1 as LGHNA and CDR2 as YSLEER. CDR3 length: 15 amino acids. The CDR3 DNA sequence: TGCGCCAGCAGCCCCGGGTCCCAGGGGACCAATGAGCAGTTCTTC. This codes for CASSPGSQGTNEQFF.

The V call is TRBV4-1, the J call TRBJ2-2; D might be TRBD2 (6 bases). V was clipped by 3 bases and J by 1 base, with 12 bases between them. The CDR3 has 16 residues. In germline, CDR1 is MGHRA, CDR2 YSYEKL. CDR3 bases: TGCGCCAGCAGCCATTATTTCGGGGGGAACACCGGGGAGCTGTTTTTT. Its protein product is CASSHYFGGNTGELFF.

The rearrangement links TRBV5-1 to TRBJ2-5; 12 bases map to TRBD2. There are 16 residues in the CDR3. V gave up 0 bases and J gave up 6 bases; unmatched junction bases: 6. Germline V gene data show CDR1 as SGHRS and CDR2 as YFSETQ. CDR3 bases: TGCGCCAGCAGCTTGGATCTAGCGGGAGGGCCGAAGACCCAGTACTTC. Residues: CASSLDLAGGPKTQYF.

The V and J genes are TRBV5-5 and TRBJ1-4; 7 bases are a match to TRBD1. The V gene's germline CDR1 is SGHKS and CDR2 YYEKEE (reference sequence). V gave up 2 bases and J gave up 5 bases; unmatched junction bases: 3. This CDR3 region has 14 residues. The CDR3 loop is CASSFRGGNEKLFF. In DNA form, the CDR3 reads TGTGCCAGCAGCTTTCGAGGGGGCAATGAAAAACTGTTTTTT.

V gene TRBV4-2 combines with J gene TRBJ2-3, with 8 positions matching TRBD2. V was clipped by 0 bases and J by 8 bases; unmatched bases: 7. Germline loops: CDR1 LGHNA, CDR2 YNFKEQ. The CDR3 runs 15 residues. The CDR3 is CASSQDTSGVATQYF. In DNA, the CDR3 is TGTGCCAGCAGCCAAGATACTAGCGGAGTGGCTACGCAGTATTTT.

The chain couples TRBV2 to TRBJ2-3, with TRBD2 as a possible D gene (6 bases). V was clipped by 3 bases and J by 5 bases, with 18 bases between them. Germline V lookup: CDR1 SNHLY, CDR2 FYNNEI. This CDR3 contains 16 residues. The CDR3 region is CASSEVATYGGDTQYF. CDR3 nucleotides: TGTGCCAGCAGTGAGGTCGCGACATACGGGGGAGATACGCAGTATTTT.

The V and J genes are TRBV2 and TRBJ1-3; the match to TRBD1 covers 7 bases. Trimming took 6 bases from V and 4 from J; bases not matched to a gene: 9. Germline V gene sequence: CDR1 SNHLY, CDR2 FYNNEI. The CDR3 runs to 15 residues. CDR3 DNA sequence: TGTGCCAGCAGGGTCACAGGGGTGAGAGGAAACACCATATATTTT. This encodes CASRVTGVRGNTIYF.

This chain uses TRBV5-8 with TRBJ2-7; the D gene is possibly TRBD1 (6 bases). V gave up 1 base and J gave up 0 bases, with 11 bases separating them. The CDR3 is 15 amino acids. Germline assignment: CDR1 SGHTS and CDR2 YDEGEE. The CDR3 spells CASSLRQGHSYEQYF. As DNA, the CDR3 is TGTGCCAGCAGCTTGAGGCAGGGGCACTCCTACGAGCAGTACTTC.